The 17 T cell receptor beta chains presented below share a single source sample, sequenced in a study of circulating CD8 cells and anti-PD-1 response in melanoma. Sorting of live CD3+CD8+TCRalphabeta+ cells by PD-1 and/or TIGIT gave four subsets. TCR libraries were prepared from around 15 ng of total RNA with the QIAseq Immune Repertoire TCR panel. TCRdb re-called the reads with MiXCR, one entry per CDR3 protein. The data contain about 460 distinct CDR3 sequences, 7.5% to 8.5% of them singletons. Material: CD8+ T cells from PBMCs, obtained at baseline or after one month of anti-PD-1 therapy (not recorded which). These receptors all stem from a human donor with melanoma.

This clonotype is large (0.1 to 1%). V is TRBV14 and J is TRBJ2-1; D assignment may be TRBD1 or TRBD2 (7 bases each). The germline CDR1 and CDR2 sequences are SGHDN and FVKESK. V lost 1 base, J lost 11 bases, and 15 bases lay in between. The CDR3 is 14 amino acids. CDR3: CASSQVQGGLQQFF. The DNA of the CDR3 is TGTGCCAGCAGCCAAGTCCAGGGGGGGCTGCAGCAGTTCTTC.

By share of the sample, this clonotype is large. The rearrangement uses TRBV7-9 and TRBJ2-7, with 9 bases matching TRBD1. This CDR3 has 15 residues. CDR1 is SEHNR, CDR2 FQNEAQ, per germline (reference sequence). V dropped 5 bases and J dropped 6; count of bases not matched to a gene: 11. This CDR3 reads CASSPPGQGTSEQYF. CDR3 coding DNA: TGTGCCAGCAGCCCCCCGGGACAGGGTACAAGCGAGCAGTACTTC. Using reference TRBV7-9 and TRBJ2-7 for the parts outside the CDR3, the full variable domain is DTGVSQNPRHKITKRGQNVTFRCDPISEHNRLYWYRQTLGQGPEFLTYFQNEAQLEKSRLLSDRFSAERPKGSFSTLEIQRTEQGDSAMYLCASSPPGQGTSEQYFGPGTRLTVT.

Relative to its sample, this clonotype is large. J is TRBJ2-7 and V is TRBV29-1; 9 positions match TRBD2. This CDR3 comprises 14 residues. Trimming at V came to 5 bases and at J to 2 bases, leaving 7 bases not matched to a gene. From germline, CDR1 is SQVTM and CDR2 ANQGSEA. The CDR3 nucleotides read TGCAGCGTTATAGCGGGAGTGCCTCCCTACGAGCAGTACTTC. It translates to CSVIAGVPPYEQYF.

This clonotype is judged large. The chain couples TRBV28 to TRBJ2-7, with 8 bases lining up with TRBD1. After removal of 3 bases from V and 2 bases from J, the junction contained 3 bases not matched to a gene. This CDR3 contains 14 residues. The V gene's germline CDR1 is MDHEN and CDR2 SYDVKM. In DNA, the CDR3 is TGTGCCAGCAGTTTCACAGGGGGAGCCTACGAGCAGTACTTC. This encodes CASSFTGGAYEQYF.

This clonotype is medium-sized. The chain links TRBV29-1 to TRBJ2-2, with D unresolved. The CDR3 is made up of 10 amino acids. Germline values: CDR1 SQVTM, CDR2 ANQGSEA. With 5 bases removed from V and 4 bases from J, the gap between germline ends came to 2 bases. CDR3 DNA sequence: TGCAGCGTTCTCACCGGGGAGCTGTTTTTT. It codes for CSVLTGELFF.

Relative to its sample, this clonotype is large (0.1 to 1%). The chain couples TRBV20-1 to TRBJ2-7, with 13 nucleotides matching TRBD2. CDR1 is DFQATT, CDR2 SNEGSKA, per germline (reference sequence). After removal of 0 bases from V and 0 bases from J, the junction contained 8 bases not matched to a gene. This CDR3 is built from 18 residues. Written as DNA, the CDR3 is TGCAGTGCTAGAGATCCCACACTAGCGGGAGGGGACTCCTACGAGCAGTACTTC. This sequence encodes CSARDPTLAGGDSYEQYF.

This clonotype is categorized as medium-sized. The chain recombines TRBV29-1 with TRBJ2-5; unclear D gene. The CDR3 has 12 residues. V was cut by 8 bases and J by 4 bases, with 14 bases left in between. From germline, CDR1 is SQVTM and CDR2 ANQGSEA. The CDR3 is CSTNLGSETQYF. The CDR3 nucleotides are TGCAGCACGAATTTGGGTTCAGAGACCCAGTACTTC.

By sample share, this clonotype is large (0.1 to 1%). This chain links TRBV25-1 with TRBJ1-1, with D maybe TRBD1 (6 bases). V was shortened by 7 bases and J by 5 bases, with 8 bases between the two germline ends. Per the germline V gene, CDR1 is MGHDK and CDR2 is SYGVNS. CDR3 length: 11 residues. The CDR3 nucleotides read TGTGCCAGCATCAGGGGTACTGAAGCTTTCTTT. It translates to CASIRGTEAFF.

This clonotype occurred a few times. The V gene is TRBV19, the J gene TRBJ1-1; D uncertain. With 1 base removed from V and 0 bases from J, the gap between germline ends came to 6 bases. Germline lookup yields CDR1 LNHDA and CDR2 SQIVND (reference sequence). This CDR3 has 14 amino acids. The CDR3 loop reads CASSIGTVNTEAFF. In DNA, the CDR3 is TGTGCCAGTAGTATAGGGACGGTGAACACTGAAGCTTTCTTT.

Relative to its sample, this clonotype is large (0.1 to 1%). V is TRBV28 and J is TRBJ1-5; 7 bases agree with TRBD1. Germline V lookup: CDR1 MDHEN, CDR2 SYDVKM. Trimming cost V 11 bases and J 2 bases; bases outside gene matches: 9. CDR3 length equals 14 residues. The CDR3 spells CAEGTAGGNQPQHF. In DNA, the CDR3 is TGTGCCGAAGGGACAGCCGGGGGCAATCAGCCCCAGCATTTT.

By frequency in the sample, this clonotype is medium-sized. With a much larger clone just one base away, this may be a read error. This sequence joins TRBV5-8 and TRBJ2-1; the match to TRBD1 covers 10 bases. V lost 4 bases and J lost 6; bases outside the gene matches: 7. Germline V gives CDR1 SGHTS, CDR2 YDEGEE. The length of the CDR3 is 15 residues. Here the CDR3 reads CASSKDRGVSNEQFF. CDR3 coding DNA: TGTGCCAGCAGCAAGGACAGGGGGGTCAGCAATGAGCAGTTCTTC.

In its sample, this clonotype ranks as large. The V gene is TRBV29-1, the J gene TRBJ2-1; D is ambiguous. CDR3 size: 11 residues. The V end lost 5 bases, the J end lost 7 bases, and 9 bases lay between the germline ends. CDR1 and CDR2 from the germline V gene are SQVTM and ANQGSEA. The CDR3 nucleotides read TGCAGCGTTCCCTCATTTAATGAGCAGTTCTTC. Amino acids: CSVPSFNEQFF.

Within the sample, this clonotype is large. This chain links TRBV28 with TRBJ2-7; 8 nucleotides match TRBD1. This CDR3 is 14 amino acids long. J lost 0 bases, V lost 6 bases, and 4 bases had no gene match. Germline V gene sequence: CDR1 MDHEN, CDR2 SYDVKM. The CDR3 loop is CASRGTGYSYEQYF. In DNA, the CDR3 is TGTGCCAGCAGGGGGACAGGCTACTCCTACGAGCAGTACTTC.

This clonotype is large in the sample. V usage is TRBV5-1 and J usage is TRBJ2-1; 9 bases fit TRBD1. The CDR3 length is 14 residues. Germline V gene lookup returns CDR1 SGHRS and CDR2 YFSETQ. V lost 4 bases and J lost 5; bases outside the gene matches: 4. Here the CDR3 reads CASSPGTGNNEQFF. The CDR3 DNA follows: TGCGCCAGCAGCCCCGGGACAGGGAACAATGAGCAGTTCTTC.

By frequency in the sample, this clonotype is medium-sized. The chain is built from TRBV15 and TRBJ2-7; D possibly uses TRBD1 or TRBD2 (5 bases each). Trimming removed 2 bases at V and 7 bases at J, with 15 bases between. The CDR3 consists of 14 residues. The germline V gene has CDR1 LNHNV and CDR2 YYDKDF (reference sequence). The CDR3 DNA reads as TGTGCCACCAGCAGAACACGGGACCCCGGGGAGCAGTACTTC. It yields the protein CATSRTRDPGEQYF.

By share, this clonotype ranks as large. The chain recombines TRBV20-1 with TRBJ2-1, with D tentatively TRBD1 (6 bases). CDR3 length equals 13 residues. CDR1 and CDR2 from the germline V gene are DFQATT and SNEGSKA (reference sequence). Trimming removed 5 bases from V and 4 bases from J, with 12 bases in between. In DNA form, the CDR3 reads TGCAGTGCTTCCCGCGGACAGTACAATGAGCAGTTCTTC. It encodes CSASRGQYNEQFF.

This clonotype ranks as large. The rearrangement joins TRBV28 to TRBJ2-7, with TRBD2 matching 8 bases. The V segment lost 6 bases and the J segment 5 bases; nucleotides outside the gene matches: 12. Germline loops: CDR1 MDHEN, CDR2 SYDVKM. The CDR3 is made up of 15 amino acids. The CDR3 DNA reads as TGTGCCAGCAGGCGTACGAGCGGGAGAAACGACGAGCAGTACTTC. Amino acid sequence: CASRRTSGRNDEQYF.